This TCR beta chain was identified in a study of T cells after yellow fever vaccination. Findings and caveats of the study: Clones from primary vaccination mostly reappeared after the booster (around 96% CD4, approximately 86% CD8). Abundant clonotypes from the bulk population could get into FACS-sorted repertoires as contaminants. It was a small share of clonotypes that appeared in both CD4 and CD8 compartments.

CDR3 length equals 14 residues. From germline, CDR1 is SGHDT and CDR2 YYEEEE. Trimming removed 0 bases at V and 3 bases at J, with 10 bases between. This clonotype was seen a handful of times. Its antigen remains unknown. TCRdb used MiXCR to reprocess the 5' RACE reads, holding one entry per CDR3 protein. The table lists roughly 160,000 distinct CDR3 sequences, about 7% of them singletons. This clonotype was sampled from a man aged 18 to 30 who received the YFV17D yellow fever vaccine. The chain recombines TRBV5-6 with TRBJ2-7; D remains ambiguous. The sequencing here drew on CD4+ T cells sorted from PBMCs, taken less than 6 days after the first yellow fever vaccination. The CDR3 sequence is CASSLAQTFYEQYF. CDR3 sequence (DNA): TGTGCCAGCAGCTTGGCCCAAACCTTCTACGAGCAGTACTTC.